This is a list of T cell receptor beta chains from one sample in a study of blood T cell repertoires in COVID-19. The repertoire was sequenced with immunoSEQ multiplex PCR; TCRdb's copy has only in-frame clones and lacks some. Counted here are a few hundred thousand clones, more than 75% occurring once; the ten biggest clones make up 2.3%. The sequenced material came from peripheral blood. The receptors originated from a woman between 50 and 59 years old with acute or convalescent COVID-19. The CDR3 runs from the conserved cysteine through the conserved F or W. D genes are given only for firm matches. Not all rows give a size; the values are once, few, many and, for expanded clones, a class.

CDR3aa: CASRDRGRERSTDTQYF; CDR3nt: TGTGCCAGCAGGGACCGCGGGCGGGAGCGTAGCACAGATACGCAGTATTTT; d_gene: TRBD2; v_gene: TRBV2; abundance: once; j_gene: TRBJ2-3
CDR3aa: CASKPPGGQETQYF; CDR3nt: TGCGCCAGCAAACCCCCCGGAGGACAAGAGACCCAGTACTTC; d_gene: -; v_gene: TRBV5-1; abundance: -; j_gene: TRBJ2-5
CDR3aa: CASREYNSPLHF; CDR3nt: TGTGCCAGCAGAGAGTATAATTCACCCCTCCACTTT; d_gene: -; v_gene: TRBV6-5; abundance: -; j_gene: TRBJ1-6
CDR3aa: CAWRSASEALFF; CDR3nt: TGTGCCTGGCGTTCAGCGTCGGAGGCACTGTTTTTT; d_gene: -; v_gene: TRBV30; abundance: -; j_gene: TRBJ1-4
CDR3aa: CATSDPGQGGTDTQYF; CDR3nt: TGTGCCACCAGTGACCCTGGACAGGGCGGCACAGATACGCAGTATTTT; d_gene: TRBD1; v_gene: TRBV24-1; abundance: -; j_gene: TRBJ2-3
CDR3aa: CASSLPGQGSYEQYF; CDR3nt: TGTGCCAGCAGTTTACCGGGACAGGGATCCTACGAGCAGTACTTC; d_gene: TRBD1; v_gene: TRBV28; abundance: few; j_gene: TRBJ2-7
CDR3aa: CASSGQGETQYF; CDR3nt: TGTGCCAGCAGTGGGCAGGGGGAGACCCAGTACTTC; d_gene: -; v_gene: TRBV2; abundance: -; j_gene: TRBJ2-5
CDR3aa: CASSEARGLAGIEQYF; CDR3nt: TGTGCCAGCAGTGAAGCGCGGGGTCTAGCGGGAATCGAGCAGTACTTC; d_gene: TRBD2; v_gene: TRBV2; abundance: -; j_gene: TRBJ2-7
CDR3aa: CASSFSRAGELFF; CDR3nt: TGTGCCAGCAGTTTCTCCCGAGCCGGGGAGCTGTTTTTT; d_gene: -; v_gene: TRBV27; abundance: -; j_gene: TRBJ2-2
CDR3aa: CASSPPQGITEAFF; CDR3nt: TGTGCCAGCTCACCACCCCAGGGGATCACTGAAGCTTTCTTT; d_gene: -; v_gene: TRBV18; abundance: -; j_gene: TRBJ1-1
CDR3aa: CASSLAGTGGQGEQFF; CDR3nt: TGCGCCAGCAGCTTGGCCGGAACGGGAGGGCAGGGTGAGCAGTTCTTC; d_gene: TRBD2; v_gene: TRBV5-1; abundance: -; j_gene: TRBJ2-1
CDR3aa: CATSTGQHYQPQHF; CDR3nt: TGTGCCACCAGCACGGGACAGCACTATCAGCCCCAGCATTTT; d_gene: TRBD1; v_gene: TRBV15; abundance: -; j_gene: TRBJ1-5
CDR3aa: CATPDSSNYGYTF; CDR3nt: TGTGCCACCCCGGACAGTTCTAACTATGGCTACACCTTC; d_gene: -; v_gene: TRBV7-9; abundance: once; j_gene: TRBJ1-2
CDR3aa: CASSLGQINEQYF; CDR3nt: TGTGCCAGCAGCTTAGGACAGATCAACGAGCAGTACTTC; d_gene: -; v_gene: TRBV7-8; abundance: -; j_gene: TRBJ2-7
CDR3aa: CAISQTGNYEQYF; CDR3nt: TGTGCCATCAGCCAGACAGGGAACTACGAGCAGTACTTC; d_gene: TRBD1; v_gene: TRBV10-3; abundance: -; j_gene: TRBJ2-7
CDR3aa: CASSRDNSYEQYF; CDR3nt: TGTGCCAGCAGCCGGGACAACTCCTACGAGCAGTACTTC; d_gene: -; v_gene: TRBV5-5; abundance: -; j_gene: TRBJ2-7
CDR3aa: CASSQEAVPTDTQYF; CDR3nt: TGCGCCAGCAGCCAAGAAGCGGTGCCCACAGATACGCAGTATTTT; d_gene: -; v_gene: TRBV4-3; abundance: -; j_gene: TRBJ2-3
CDR3aa: CASSVDEGLEKLFF; CDR3nt: TGTGCCAGCAGCGTAGACGAGGGTTTGGAAAAACTGTTTTTT; d_gene: -; v_gene: TRBV9; abundance: -; j_gene: TRBJ1-4
CDR3aa: CASGTFLSVHPLEQYF; CDR3nt: TGTGCCAGTGGGACTTTCCTCAGCGTTCACCCTCTCGAGCAGTACTTC; d_gene: -; v_gene: TRBV2; abundance: -; j_gene: TRBJ2-7
CDR3aa: CASSQDLSGYTF; CDR3nt: TGTGCCAGCAGCCAAGATCTCAGTGGCTACACCTTC; d_gene: -; v_gene: TRBV4-2; abundance: -; j_gene: TRBJ1-2
CDR3aa: CATSATAGTGVTYNEQFF; CDR3nt: TGTGCCACCAGTGCGACTGCCGGGACAGGGGTTACCTACAATGAGCAGTTCTTC; d_gene: TRBD1; v_gene: TRBV24-1; abundance: -; j_gene: TRBJ2-1
CDR3aa: CASSPGLAGGYNEQFF; CDR3nt: TGTGCCAGCAGCCCCGGACTAGCGGGAGGGTACAATGAGCAGTTCTTC; d_gene: TRBD2; v_gene: TRBV28; abundance: -; j_gene: TRBJ2-1
CDR3aa: CASSLEGGVGRNGYTF; CDR3nt: TGTGCCAGCAGCTTAGAAGGGGGCGTAGGGAGAAATGGCTACACCTTC; d_gene: TRBD1; v_gene: TRBV7-2; abundance: -; j_gene: TRBJ1-2
CDR3aa: CASSQAGTGAYEQYF; CDR3nt: TGCGCCAGCAGCCAAGCCGGGACAGGGGCTTACGAGCAGTACTTC; d_gene: TRBD1; v_gene: TRBV4-1; abundance: once; j_gene: TRBJ2-7
CDR3aa: CATSDLPGQGNTGELFF; CDR3nt: TGTGCCACCAGTGATTTGCCGGGACAAGGAAACACCGGGGAGCTGTTTTTT; d_gene: -; v_gene: TRBV24-1; abundance: -; j_gene: TRBJ2-2
CDR3aa: CASSPLTRDQPQHF; CDR3nt: TGTGCCAGCTCCCCACTCACGCGGGATCAGCCCCAGCATTTT; d_gene: -; v_gene: TRBV2; abundance: -; j_gene: TRBJ1-5
CDR3aa: CASSTPGTGNKAFF; CDR3nt: TGTGCCAGCAGCACACCCGGGACAGGGAATAAAGCTTTCTTT; d_gene: TRBD1; v_gene: TRBV7-8; abundance: -; j_gene: TRBJ1-1
CDR3aa: CASSVARGVGEKLFF; CDR3nt: TGTGCCAGCAGCGTAGCCAGGGGAGTCGGTGAAAAACTGTTTTTT; d_gene: -; v_gene: TRBV9; abundance: -; j_gene: TRBJ1-4
CDR3aa: CASSTGTTQGTQYF; CDR3nt: TGTGCCAGCAGTACCGGGACAACCCAGGGGACCCAGTACTTC; d_gene: -; v_gene: TRBV9; abundance: -; j_gene: TRBJ2-5
CDR3aa: CATSRDLRETQYF; CDR3nt: TGTGCCACCAGCAGAGATCTGAGGGAGACCCAGTACTTC; d_gene: -; v_gene: TRBV15; abundance: -; j_gene: TRBJ2-5
CDR3aa: CASSIGGGNTGELFF; CDR3nt: TGTGCCAGTAGTATAGGAGGGGGGAACACCGGGGAGCTGTTTTTT; d_gene: -; v_gene: TRBV19; abundance: -; j_gene: TRBJ2-2
CDR3aa: CATASTSGNNPTYEQYF; CDR3nt: TGTGCCACCGCCTCTACTAGCGGGAATAATCCCACCTACGAGCAGTACTTC; d_gene: TRBD2; v_gene: TRBV10-3; abundance: -; j_gene: TRBJ2-7
CDR3aa: CASSLGLNYEQYF; CDR3nt: TGTGCCAGCAGCTTGGGACTTAATTACGAGCAGTACTTC; d_gene: -; v_gene: TRBV11-2; abundance: -; j_gene: TRBJ2-7
CDR3aa: CATIGGANTEAFF; CDR3nt: TGTGCCACGATAGGTGGGGCGAACACTGAAGCTTTCTTT; d_gene: -; v_gene: TRBV28; abundance: -; j_gene: TRBJ1-1
CDR3aa: CAWSLDTNTGELFF; CDR3nt: TGTGCCTGGAGCCTGGACACAAACACCGGGGAGCTGTTTTTT; d_gene: -; v_gene: TRBV30; abundance: -; j_gene: TRBJ2-2
CDR3aa: CASSYSGREDYGYTF; CDR3nt: TGTGCCAGCAGTTACTCAGGCAGGGAGGACTATGGCTACACCTTC; d_gene: -; v_gene: TRBV6-5; abundance: -; j_gene: TRBJ1-2
CDR3aa: CASRAGTGLYEQYF; CDR3nt: TGTGCCAGCAGGGCCGGGACTGGCCTCTACGAGCAGTACTTC; d_gene: -; v_gene: TRBV5-5; abundance: -; j_gene: TRBJ2-7
CDR3aa: CASGDPTGTMYGYTF; CDR3nt: TGTGCTAGTGGTGACCCGACAGGTACGATGTATGGCTACACCTTC; d_gene: -; v_gene: TRBV12-5; abundance: -; j_gene: TRBJ1-2
CDR3aa: CASSSYRKTGELFF; CDR3nt: TGTGCCAGCAGTAGCTACAGGAAAACCGGGGAGCTGTTTTTT; d_gene: -; v_gene: TRBV6-2/TRBV6-3; abundance: few; j_gene: TRBJ2-2
CDR3aa: CASSGGTGGDETQYF; CDR3nt: TGTGCTAGCAGCGGAGGGACAGGGGGAGACGAGACCCAGTACTTC; d_gene: TRBD1; v_gene: TRBV7-7; abundance: -; j_gene: TRBJ2-5
CDR3aa: CASSPPGVSNEKLFF; CDR3nt: TGCGCCAGCAGCCCCCCGGGGGTGTCTAATGAAAAACTGTTTTTT; d_gene: -; v_gene: TRBV5-1; abundance: -; j_gene: TRBJ1-4
CDR3aa: CASSTRTSGYNEQFF; CDR3nt: TGTGCCAGCAGTACTCGGACTAGCGGATACAATGAGCAGTTCTTC; d_gene: TRBD2; v_gene: TRBV28; abundance: -; j_gene: TRBJ2-1
CDR3aa: CASSTGMNTEAFF; CDR3nt: TGTGCCAGCAGCACAGGGATGAACACTGAAGCTTTCTTT; d_gene: -; v_gene: TRBV12-3/TRBV12-4; abundance: -; j_gene: TRBJ1-1
CDR3aa: CASSLYGTVNEKLFF; CDR3nt: TGCGCCAGCAGCTTGTATGGGACAGTGAATGAAAAACTGTTTTTT; d_gene: TRBD1; v_gene: TRBV5-1; abundance: -; j_gene: TRBJ1-4
CDR3aa: CAISISGRGETQYF; CDR3nt: TGTGCCATCAGTATTAGCGGGAGAGGAGAGACCCAGTACTTC; d_gene: TRBD2; v_gene: TRBV10-3; abundance: -; j_gene: TRBJ2-5
CDR3aa: CASSLFGGTNEKLFF; CDR3nt: TGTGCCAGCAGCCTCTTCGGGGGAACTAATGAAAAACTGTTTTTT; d_gene: -; v_gene: TRBV6-5; abundance: few; j_gene: TRBJ1-4
CDR3aa: CSAVERMFDEQYF; CDR3nt: TGCAGCGCAGTGGAGCGAATGTTTGACGAGCAGTACTTC; d_gene: -; v_gene: TRBV29-1; abundance: -; j_gene: TRBJ2-7
CDR3aa: CASGLVQYTEAFF; CDR3nt: TGTGCTAGTGGTTTGGTACAGTACACTGAAGCTTTCTTT; d_gene: -; v_gene: TRBV12-5; abundance: -; j_gene: TRBJ1-1
CDR3aa: CASSLASGRAHEQYF; CDR3nt: TGTGCCAGCAGCTTGGCTAGCGGGAGGGCCCACGAGCAGTACTTC; d_gene: TRBD2; v_gene: TRBV5-4; abundance: -; j_gene: TRBJ2-7
CDR3aa: CASSAGGSAEAFF; CDR3nt: TGCGCCAGCAGCGCGGGCGGGTCGGCTGAAGCTTTCTTT; d_gene: -; v_gene: TRBV5-1; abundance: -; j_gene: TRBJ1-1
CDR3aa: CAWSGELNTEAFF; CDR3nt: TGTGCCTGGAGTGGGGAGCTGAACACTGAAGCTTTCTTT; d_gene: -; v_gene: TRBV30; abundance: -; j_gene: TRBJ1-1
CDR3aa: CASSFTQGGHEQYF; CDR3nt: TGCGCCAGCAGCTTTACTCAGGGAGGCCACGAGCAGTACTTC; d_gene: -; v_gene: TRBV5-1; abundance: few; j_gene: TRBJ2-7